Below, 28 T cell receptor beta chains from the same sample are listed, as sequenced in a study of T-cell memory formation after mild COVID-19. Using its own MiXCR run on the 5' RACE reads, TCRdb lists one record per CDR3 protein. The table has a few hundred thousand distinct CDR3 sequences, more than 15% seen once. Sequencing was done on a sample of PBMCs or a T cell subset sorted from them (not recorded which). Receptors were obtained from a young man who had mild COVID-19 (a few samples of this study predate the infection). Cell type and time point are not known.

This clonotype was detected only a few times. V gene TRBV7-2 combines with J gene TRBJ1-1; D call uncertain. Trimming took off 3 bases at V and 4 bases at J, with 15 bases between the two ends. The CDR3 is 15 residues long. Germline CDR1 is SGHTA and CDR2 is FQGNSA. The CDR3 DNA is TGTGCCAGCAGCTTCTCCCTCCTGGAGGGCACTGAAGCTTTCTTT. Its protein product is CASSFSLLEGTEAFF.

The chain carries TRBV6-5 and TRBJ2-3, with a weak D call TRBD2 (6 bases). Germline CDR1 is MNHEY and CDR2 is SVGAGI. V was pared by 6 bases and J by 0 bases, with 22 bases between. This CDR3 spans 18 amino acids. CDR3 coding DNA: TGTGCCAGCAGCACCTATACCCCGGCGGGGACTAGCACAGATACGCAGTATTTT. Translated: CASSTYTPAGTSTDTQYF.

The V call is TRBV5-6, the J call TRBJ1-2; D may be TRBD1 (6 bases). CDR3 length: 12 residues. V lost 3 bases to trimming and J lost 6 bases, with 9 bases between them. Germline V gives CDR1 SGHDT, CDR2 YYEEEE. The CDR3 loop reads CASSSYRDGYTF. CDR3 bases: TGTGCCAGCAGCTCTTACAGGGATGGCTACACCTTC.

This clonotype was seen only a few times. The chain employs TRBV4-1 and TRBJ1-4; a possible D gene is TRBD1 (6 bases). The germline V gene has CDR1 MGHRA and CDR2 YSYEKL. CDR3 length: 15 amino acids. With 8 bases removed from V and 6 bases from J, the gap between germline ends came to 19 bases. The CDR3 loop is CASQPVSGEDEKLFF. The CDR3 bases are TGCGCCAGCCAACCGGTTTCAGGGGAGGATGAAAAACTGTTTTTT.

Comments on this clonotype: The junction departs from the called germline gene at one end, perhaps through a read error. Written as DNA, the CDR3 is TGTGCCAGCAGCTTTTCTAGCGGGGGGCTCCACGCGGATTTT. As protein: CASSFSSGGLHADF. The chain combines TRBV5-5 with TRBJ2-3; the match to TRBD2 covers 11 bases. Germline CDR1 and CDR2: SGHKS and YYEKEE (reference sequence). The CDR3 has 14 residues. Complete variable domain (other parts from reference TRBV5-5 and TRBJ2-3): DAGVTQSPTHLIKTRGQQVTLRCSPISGHKSVSWYQQVLGQGPQFIFQYYEKEERGRGNFPDRFSARQFPNYSSELNVNALLLGDSALYLCASSFSSGGLHADFGPGTRLTVL.

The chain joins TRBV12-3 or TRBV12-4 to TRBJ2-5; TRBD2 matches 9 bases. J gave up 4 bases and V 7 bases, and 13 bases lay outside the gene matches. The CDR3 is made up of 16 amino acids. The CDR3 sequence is CASTHGRRGGRETQYF. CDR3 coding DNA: TGTGCCAGCACCCACGGAAGGCGGGGGGGCAGAGAGACCCAGTACTTC.

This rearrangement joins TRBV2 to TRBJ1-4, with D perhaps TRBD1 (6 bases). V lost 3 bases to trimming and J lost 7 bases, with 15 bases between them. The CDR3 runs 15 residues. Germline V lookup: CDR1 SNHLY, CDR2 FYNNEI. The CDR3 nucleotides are TGTGCCAGCAGTGATAACGGACAGCCTTTTGAAAAACTGTTTTTT. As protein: CASSDNGQPFEKLFF.

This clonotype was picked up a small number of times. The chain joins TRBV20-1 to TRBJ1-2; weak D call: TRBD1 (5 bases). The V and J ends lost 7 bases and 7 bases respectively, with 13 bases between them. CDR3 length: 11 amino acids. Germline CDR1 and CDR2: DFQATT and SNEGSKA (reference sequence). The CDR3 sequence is CSVDSLGGYTF. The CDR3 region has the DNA TGCAGTGTCGACAGCTTAGGTGGCTACACCTTC.

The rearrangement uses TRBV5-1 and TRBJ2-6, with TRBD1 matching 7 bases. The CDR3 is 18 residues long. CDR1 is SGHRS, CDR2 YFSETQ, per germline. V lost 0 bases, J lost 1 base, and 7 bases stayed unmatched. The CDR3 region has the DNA TGCGCCAGCAGCTTGGGACAGGGAAGCTGGTCTGGGGCCAACGTCCTGACTTTC. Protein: CASSLGQGSWSGANVLTF.

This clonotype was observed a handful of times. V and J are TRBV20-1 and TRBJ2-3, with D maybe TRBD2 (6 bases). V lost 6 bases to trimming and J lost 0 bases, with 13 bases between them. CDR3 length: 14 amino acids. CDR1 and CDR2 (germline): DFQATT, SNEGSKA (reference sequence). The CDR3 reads CSAPLGGSTDTQYF. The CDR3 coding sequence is TGCAGTGCCCCGCTCGGGGGAAGCACAGATACGCAGTATTTT.

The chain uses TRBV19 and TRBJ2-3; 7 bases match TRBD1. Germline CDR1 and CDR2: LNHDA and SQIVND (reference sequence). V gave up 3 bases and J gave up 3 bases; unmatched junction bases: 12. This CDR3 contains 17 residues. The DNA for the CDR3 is TGTGCCAGTAGTATCGGCACCTACAGGGGTAAGACAGATACGCAGTATTTT. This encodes CASSIGTYRGKTDTQYF.

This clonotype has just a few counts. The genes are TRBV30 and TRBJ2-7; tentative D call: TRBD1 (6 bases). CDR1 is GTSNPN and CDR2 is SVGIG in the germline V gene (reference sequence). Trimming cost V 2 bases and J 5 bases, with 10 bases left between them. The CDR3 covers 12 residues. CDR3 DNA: TGTGCCTGGAGTACAGGGTGGGACGAGCAGTACTTC. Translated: CAWSTGWDEQYF. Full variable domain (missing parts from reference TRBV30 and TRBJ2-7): SQTIHQWPATLVQPVGSPLSLECTVEGTSNPNLYWYRQAAGRGLQLLFYSVGIGQISSEVPQNLSASRPQDRQFILSSKKLLLSDSGFYLCAWSTGWDEQYFGPGTRLTVT.

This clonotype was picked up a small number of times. For the CDR3, the DNA is TGTGCCAGCAGTCCGGGCCAACAAGAGCAGTACTTC. Translating gives CASSPGQQEQYF. The rearrangement links TRBV6-6 to TRBJ2-7; the D is unclear. V dropped 5 bases and J dropped 7 bases, with 12 bases sitting between them. The CDR3 consists of 12 residues. CDR1 and CDR2 from the germline V gene are MNHNY and SVGAGI (reference sequence).

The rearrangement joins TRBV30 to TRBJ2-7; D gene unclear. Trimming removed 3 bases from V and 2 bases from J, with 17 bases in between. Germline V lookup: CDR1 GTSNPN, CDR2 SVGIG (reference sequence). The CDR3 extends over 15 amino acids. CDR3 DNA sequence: TGTGCCTGGAGCGACGTGGGCACGGTTGCCTACGAGCAGTACTTC. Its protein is CAWSDVGTVAYEQYF.

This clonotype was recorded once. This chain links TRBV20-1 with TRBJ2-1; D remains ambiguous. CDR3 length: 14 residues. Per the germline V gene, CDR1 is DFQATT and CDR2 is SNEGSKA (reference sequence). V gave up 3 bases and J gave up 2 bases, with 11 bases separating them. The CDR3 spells CSASNGWTYNEQFF. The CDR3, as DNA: TGCAGTGCTAGTAACGGCTGGACCTACAATGAGCAGTTCTTC.

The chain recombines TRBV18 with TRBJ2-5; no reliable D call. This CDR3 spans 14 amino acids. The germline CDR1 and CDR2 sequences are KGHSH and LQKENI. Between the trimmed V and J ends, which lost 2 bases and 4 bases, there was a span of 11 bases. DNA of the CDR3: TGTGCCAGCTCACCAATGGCAGTAGTAGAGACCCAGTACTTC. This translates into CASSPMAVVETQYF.

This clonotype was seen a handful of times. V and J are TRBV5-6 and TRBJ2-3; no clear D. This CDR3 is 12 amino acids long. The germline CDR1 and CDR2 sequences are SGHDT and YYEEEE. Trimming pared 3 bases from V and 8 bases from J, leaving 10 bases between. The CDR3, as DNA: TGTGCCAGCAGCTCGGTTACGGGTACGCAGTATTTT. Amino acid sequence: CASSSVTGTQYF.

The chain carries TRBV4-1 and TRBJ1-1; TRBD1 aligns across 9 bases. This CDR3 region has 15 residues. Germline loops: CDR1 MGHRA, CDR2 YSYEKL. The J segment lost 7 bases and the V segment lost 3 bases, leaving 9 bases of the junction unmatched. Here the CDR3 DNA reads TGCGCCAGCAGCCACAGACACAGGGGGCAGTTTGAAGCTTTCTTT. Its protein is CASSHRHRGQFEAFF.

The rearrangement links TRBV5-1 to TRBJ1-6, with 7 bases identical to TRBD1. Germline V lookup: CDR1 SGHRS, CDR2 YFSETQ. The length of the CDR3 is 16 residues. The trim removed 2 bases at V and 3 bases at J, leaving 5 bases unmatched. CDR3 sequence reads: CASSLEGGGYNSPLHF. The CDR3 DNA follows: TGCGCCAGCAGCTTAGAAGGGGGCGGCTATAATTCACCCCTCCACTTT.

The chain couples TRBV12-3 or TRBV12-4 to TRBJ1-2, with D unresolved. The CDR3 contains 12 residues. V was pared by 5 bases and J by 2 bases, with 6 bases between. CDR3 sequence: CASSQTNYGYTF. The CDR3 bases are TGTGCCAGCAGTCAGACGAACTATGGCTACACCTTC.

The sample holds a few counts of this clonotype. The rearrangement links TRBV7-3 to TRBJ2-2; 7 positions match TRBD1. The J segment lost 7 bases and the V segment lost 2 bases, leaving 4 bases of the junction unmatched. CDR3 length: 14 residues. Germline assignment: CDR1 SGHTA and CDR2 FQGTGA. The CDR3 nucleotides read TGTGCCAGCAGCTTAGTGCAGGGGGACGGGGAGCTGTTTTTT. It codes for CASSLVQGDGELFF. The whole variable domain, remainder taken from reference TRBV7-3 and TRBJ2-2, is GAGVSQTPSNKVTEKGKYVELRCDPISGHTALYWYRQSLGQGPEFLIYFQGTGAADDSGLPNDRFFAVRPEGSVSTLKIQRTERGDSAVYLCASSLVQGDGELFFGEGSRLTVL.

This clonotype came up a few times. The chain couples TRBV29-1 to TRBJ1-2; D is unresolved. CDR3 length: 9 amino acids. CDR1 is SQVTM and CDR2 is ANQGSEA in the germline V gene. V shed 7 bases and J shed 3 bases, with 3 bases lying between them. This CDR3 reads CSDHYGYTF. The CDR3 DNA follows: TGCAGCGACCACTATGGCTACACCTTC.

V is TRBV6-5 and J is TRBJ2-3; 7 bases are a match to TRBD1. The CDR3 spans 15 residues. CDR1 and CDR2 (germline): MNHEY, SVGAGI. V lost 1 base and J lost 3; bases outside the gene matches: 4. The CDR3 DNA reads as TGTGCCAGCAGTTACTGGGGGACAGCAACAGATACGCAGTATTTT. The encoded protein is CASSYWGTATDTQYF.

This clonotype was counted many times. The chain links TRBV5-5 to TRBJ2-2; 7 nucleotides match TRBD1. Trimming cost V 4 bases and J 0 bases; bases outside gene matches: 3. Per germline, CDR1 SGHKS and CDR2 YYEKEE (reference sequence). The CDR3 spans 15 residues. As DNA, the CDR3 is TGTGCCAGCAGCGACGACAGGGCGAACACCGGGGAGCTGTTTTTT. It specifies CASSDDRANTGELFF.

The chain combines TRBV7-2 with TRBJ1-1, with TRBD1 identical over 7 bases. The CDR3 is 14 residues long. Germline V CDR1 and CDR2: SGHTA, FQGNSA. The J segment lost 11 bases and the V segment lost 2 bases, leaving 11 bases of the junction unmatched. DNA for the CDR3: TGTGCCAGCAGCTTACCCGGGACAGTGGTTGGGGCTTTCTTT. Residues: CASSLPGTVVGAFF.

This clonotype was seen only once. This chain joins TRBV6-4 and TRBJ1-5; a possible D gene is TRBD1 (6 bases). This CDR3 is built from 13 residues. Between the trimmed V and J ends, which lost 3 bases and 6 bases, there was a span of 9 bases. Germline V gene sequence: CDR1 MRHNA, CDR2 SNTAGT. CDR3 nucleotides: TGTGCCAGCAGTGAGGGGGCGGGTCAGCCCCAGCATTTT. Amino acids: CASSEGAGQPQHF.

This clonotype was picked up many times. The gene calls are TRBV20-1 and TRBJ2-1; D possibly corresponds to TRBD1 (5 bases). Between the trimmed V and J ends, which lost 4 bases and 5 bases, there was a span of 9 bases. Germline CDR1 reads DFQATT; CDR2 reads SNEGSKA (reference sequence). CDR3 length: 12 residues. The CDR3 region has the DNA TGCAGTGCTATGCGACAGAACAATGAGCAGTTCTTC. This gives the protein CSAMRQNNEQFF.

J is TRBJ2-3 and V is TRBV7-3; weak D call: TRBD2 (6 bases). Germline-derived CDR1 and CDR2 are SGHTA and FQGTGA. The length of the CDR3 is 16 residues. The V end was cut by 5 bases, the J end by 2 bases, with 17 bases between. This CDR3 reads CASSPYFSGFTDTQYF. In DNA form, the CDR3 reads TGTGCCAGCAGCCCCTACTTTAGCGGATTCACAGATACGCAGTATTTT.